This T cell receptor (beta chain) comes out of a study of blood T cell repertoires in COVID-19. Clones were read by immunoSEQ multiplex PCR, and TCRdb kept only the in-frame ones, dropping some. The table shows about 160,000 clones, with approximately 81% occurring only once. Unmatched junction bases numbered 12, after V lost 3 bases and J lost 7 bases. The germline V gene encodes CDR1 ENHRY and CDR2 SYGVKD. The CDR3 consists of 17 residues. The rearrangement joins TRBV10-3 to TRBJ2-1; TRBD2 matches at 10 bases. Sequenced input: peripheral blood. The sequence was collected from a woman of 80 years or more with active or convalescent COVID-19. DNA for the CDR3: TGTGCCATCAGTGATATGTCTAGCGGGGGCCTTTGGAATGAGCAGTTCTTC. This codes for CAISDMSSGGLWNEQFF.